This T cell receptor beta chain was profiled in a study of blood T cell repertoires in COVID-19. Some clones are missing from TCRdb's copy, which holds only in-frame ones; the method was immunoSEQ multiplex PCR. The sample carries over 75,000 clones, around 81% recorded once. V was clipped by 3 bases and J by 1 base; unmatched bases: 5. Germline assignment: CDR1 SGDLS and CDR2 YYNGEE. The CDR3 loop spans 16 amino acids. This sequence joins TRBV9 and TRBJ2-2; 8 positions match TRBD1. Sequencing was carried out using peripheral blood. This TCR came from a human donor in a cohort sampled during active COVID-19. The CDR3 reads CASSERTGQNTGELFF. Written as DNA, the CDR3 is TGTGCCAGCAGCGAGAGGACAGGGCAGAACACCGGGGAGCTGTTTTTT. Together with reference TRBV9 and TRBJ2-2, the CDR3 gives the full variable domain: DSGVTQTPKHLITATGQRVTLRCSPRSGDLSVYWYQQSLDQGLQFLIQYYNGEERAKGNILERFSAQQFPDLHSELNLSSLELGDSALYFCASSERTGQNTGELFFGEGSRLTVL.